The entry below describes one T cell receptor beta chain. RNA transcripts yielded amplified TCR beta CDR3 regions. First-round RT-PCR with HTBI primers amplified the TCR CDR3 region. TCRdb itself ran the multiplex PCR reads through MiXCR, one entry per CDR3 protein. The data hold about 590,000 distinct CDR3 sequences, with 15% to 19% observed a single time. These data belong to a study of T cells in Graves' hyperthyroidism and ophthalmopathy. Stable Graves' hyperthyroidism meant no ophthalmopathy progression within 18 months. Exclusion of a patient resulted from uncontrolled infection, other autoimmune disease, pregnancy or lactation. CDR3 length equals 15 residues. Germline CDR1 and CDR2: GTSNPN and SVGIG (reference sequence). Trimming at V came to 1 base and at J to 6 bases, leaving 7 bases not matched to a gene.

The clonotype comes from a woman younger than 45 with Graves' hyperthyroidism. The source material was blood. This rearrangement joins TRBV30 to TRBJ1-5; 9 nucleotides match TRBD1. In DNA form, the CDR3 reads TGTGCCTGGAGTGCCCGGGACAGGGTAGTTCAGCCCCAGCATTTT. Protein: CAWSARDRVVQPQHF.